Listed below are T cell receptor beta chains from one sample, sequenced in a study of Graves' ophthalmopathy and Graves' hyperthyroidism. MiXCR, run by TCRdb on the multiplex PCR reads, gives a single entry per CDR3 protein. The table records about half a million distinct CDR3 sequences, approximately 15% of them present only once. Specimen: blood. These receptors were taken from a woman younger than 45 with Graves' ophthalmopathy. Each CDR3 is given with its conserved first and last residue. D genes are given only for firm matches. Clone size appears in some rows only: once, few, many, or a class for an expanded clone.

D gene	V gene	J gene	clone size	CDR3 protein	CDR3 DNA
NA	TRBV12-3/TRBV12-4	TRBJ1-2	few	CASSLRRIDYGYTF	TGTGCCAGCAGTTTAAGGAGGATAGACTATGGCTACACCTTC
TRBD2	TRBV6-2/TRBV6-3	TRBJ2-4	NA	CASSYSFFLPSGSEWVKNIQYF	TGTGCCAGCAGTTACTCTTTCTTCTTGCCTAGCGGGAGTGAGTGGGTCAAAAACATTCAGTACTTC
NA	TRBV30	TRBJ2-5	many	CAWSVVETQYF	TGTGCCTGGAGTGTGGTGGAGACCCAGTACTTC
NA	TRBV5-1	TRBJ2-5	few	CASSLDTGVETQYF	TGCGCCAGCAGCTTGGACACGGGAGTGGAGACCCAGTACTTC
NA	TRBV2	TRBJ1-2	once	CASSGGQGDYGYTF	TGTGCCAGCAGTGGAGGGCAGGGAGACTATGGCTACACCTTC
NA	TRBV24-1	TRBJ2-6	many	CATAGGSNVLTF	TGTGCCACCGCTGGGGGCTCCAACGTCCTGACTTTC
TRBD2	TRBV6-1	TRBJ2-7	many	CASSGLGLAGVRYF	TGTGCCAGCAGTGGATTGGGACTAGCGGGGGTCAGGTACTTC
NA	TRBV6-1	TRBJ1-1	NA	CASSEYQPGAEACF	TGTGCCAGCAGTGAATATCAACCAGGGGCTGAAGCTTGCTTT
NA	TRBV12-3/TRBV12-4	TRBJ2-3	many	CASSYLASSSDTQYF	TGTGCCAGCAGTTATTTAGCTAGCTCTTCAGATACGCAGTATTTT
TRBD1	TRBV7-2	TRBJ2-5	many	CASSLGTGEETQYF	TGTGCCAGCAGCTTAGGGACAGGAGAGGAGACCCAGTACTTC
NA	TRBV20-1	TRBJ1-2	NA	CSARALKGYGYTF	TGCAGTGCTAGAGCCCTCAAAGGGTATGGCTACACCTTC
NA	TRBV28	TRBJ2-7	few	CASRPDMITESSYEQYF	TGTGCCAGCAGGCCGGATATGATAACCGAGAGCTCCTACGAGCAGTACTTC
NA	TRBV30	TRBJ1-6	NA	CAWSLTGKGSPLHF	TGTGCCTGGAGTCTAACAGGGAAGGGCTCACCCCTCCACTTT
TRBD2	TRBV6-1	TRBJ2-7	NA	CASSEGAGGFSYEQYF	TGTGCCAGCAGTGAAGGAGCGGGGGGCTTTTCCTACGAGCAGTACTTC
TRBD2	TRBV29-1	TRBJ2-7	few	CSVWDYRYEQYF	TGCAGCGTTTGGGACTACCGCTACGAGCAGTACTTC
NA	TRBV29-1	TRBJ1-1	many	CSVARTPRTEAFF	TGCAGCGTAGCTCGAACCCCCCGGACTGAAGCTTTCTTT
NA	TRBV28	TRBJ1-2	many	CASSLVGGKSYTF	TGTGCCAGCAGTTTAGTCGGCGGGAAGAGCTACACCTTC
TRBD2	TRBV7-3	TRBJ2-7	few	CASSFSGSPSYEQYF	TGTGCCAGCAGCTTTAGCGGGAGCCCCTCCTACGAGCAGTACTTC
NA	TRBV6-1	TRBJ1-1	many	CASSDSALGNTEAFF	TGTGCCAGCAGTGATTCGGCTCTTGGGAACACTGAAGCTTTCTTT
NA	TRBV4-3	TRBJ2-7	NA	CASSQGRDGSYEQYF	TGCGCCAGCAGCCAAGGCCGGGACGGTTCCTACGAGCAGTACTTC
NA	TRBV7-9	TRBJ1-1	many	CASSLKGLNTEAFF	TGTGCCAGCAGCTTAAAGGGGCTTAACACTGAAGCTTTCTTT
NA	TRBV5-1	TRBJ2-5	many	CASSSRASAETQYF	TGCGCCAGCAGCTCCAGAGCGTCTGCAGAGACCCAGTACTTC
NA	TRBV7-2	TRBJ2-7	many	CASSLGGRYEQYF	TGTGCCAGCAGCTTAGGGGGGCGTTACGAGCAGTACTTC
TRBD2	TRBV4-2	TRBJ2-5	few	CASSQDLAGGAETQYF	TGTGCCAGCAGCCAAGACCTAGCGGGGGGCGCGGAGACCCAGTACTTC
NA	TRBV5-4	TRBJ2-7	many	CASSLVGPRDEQYF	TGTGCCAGCAGCTTGGTGGGCCCAAGAGACGAGCAGTACTTC
NA	TRBV7-8	TRBJ1-3	NA	CASSTDTSGNTIYF	TGTGCCAGCAGCACCGACACCTCTGGAAACACCATATATTTT
NA	TRBV28	TRBJ1-5	many	CAIGWGGQPQHF	TGTGCCATCGGCTGGGGGGGACAGCCCCAGCATTTT
NA	TRBV11-3	TRBJ1-2	many	CASSPGQIANYGYTF	TGTGCCAGCAGCCCAGGACAGATAGCTAACTATGGCTACACCTTC
NA	TRBV12-3/TRBV12-4	TRBJ1-3	many	CASRTLHSGNTIYF	TGTGCCAGCAGAACACTACACTCTGGAAACACCATATATTTT
NA	TRBV29-1	TRBJ2-7	few	CSVDIGAALRDEQYF	TGCAGCGTTGATATCGGGGCGGCCCTGCGCGACGAGCAGTACTTC
TRBD2	TRBV7-2	TRBJ2-3	NA	CASSPTPVLAVGTDTQYF	TGTGCCAGCAGCCCCACCCCAGTGCTAGCGGTGGGCACAGATACGCAGTATTTT
TRBD2	TRBV29-1	TRBJ2-7	many	CSVEVTGTKTYEQYF	TGCAGCGTTGAAGTGACCGGGACTAAGACCTACGAGCAGTACTTC
NA	TRBV10-1	TRBJ2-5	few	CASSEESGTPRYF	TGCGCCAGCAGTGAGGAATCGGGGACTCCCCGATACTTC
NA	TRBV7-6	TRBJ2-7	few	CASSLALGDAYEQYF	TGTGCCAGCAGCTTAGCCTTGGGGGACGCCTACGAGCAGTACTTC
TRBD2	TRBV7-2	TRBJ2-7	many	CASSLASGGAYEQYF	TGTGCCAGCAGCTTAGCTAGCGGGGGGGCGTACGAGCAGTACTTC
NA	TRBV19	TRBJ2-7	many	CASISLRPQSYEQYF	TGTGCCAGTATTAGTCTCCGCCCCCAATCCTACGAGCAGTACTTC
NA	TRBV19	TRBJ1-1	NA	CASRWQLGGNTEAFF	TGTGCCAGTAGGTGGCAATTGGGCGGGAACACTGAAGCTTTCTTT
NA	TRBV12-3/TRBV12-4	TRBJ1-1	many	CASGGGGTEAFF	TGTGCCAGCGGCGGGGGAGGGACTGAAGCTTTCTTT
NA	TRBV5-5	TRBJ1-2	NA	CASSFGQGAMYRTF	NA
TRBD1	TRBV4-1	TRBJ1-5	many	CASSLGQVNQPQHF	TGCGCCAGCAGCCTGGGACAGGTTAATCAGCCCCAGCATTTT
TRBD1	TRBV7-9	TRBJ1-1	NA	CASSLPDRGPEAFF	TGTGCCAGCAGCCTACCGGACAGGGGCCCTGAAGCTTTCTTT
TRBD2	TRBV19	TRBJ2-5	many	CASSSRTSGRRAQETQYF	TGTGCCAGTAGTTCTCGGACTAGCGGGAGAAGGGCACAAGAGACCCAGTACTTC